Listed below are T cell receptor beta chains from one sample, sequenced in a study of T cell responses to AZD1222 COVID-19 vaccine. Assay: immunoSEQ multiplex PCR; the TCRdb copy retains only in-frame clones and omits some. Of tens of thousands of clones in the sample, roughly 90% were seen once. The sample consisted of peripheral blood, taken on day 0 of AZD1222 vaccination. The receptors come from an adult in good health. The CDR3 runs from the conserved cysteine through the conserved F or W. A D gene is named only where the DNA matches it firmly. Only part of the rows carry a size: once, few, many, or a class if the clone is expanded.

v_gene	j_gene	len	d_gene	abundance	CDR3aa	CDR3nt
TRBV28	TRBJ2-7	14	.	.	CASSLEETHYEQYF	TGTGCCAGCAGTTTAGAGGAGACCCACTACGAGCAGTACTTC
TRBV5-1	TRBJ1-2	12	.	once	CASTRDRQGYTF	TGCGCCAGCACCAGGGATAGGCAAGGCTACACCTTC
TRBV5-1	TRBJ2-7	15	TRBD1	.	CASPRIPDRVREQYF	TGCGCCAGCCCTCGAATCCCCGACAGGGTAAGGGAGCAGTACTTC
TRBV6-5	TRBJ2-7	14	.	.	CASSPRGSSYEQYF	TGTGCCAGCAGCCCAAGGGGGAGCTCCTACGAGCAGTACTTC
TRBV18	TRBJ1-2	14	TRBD1	.	CASSPDRGNYGYTF	TGTGCCAGCTCCCCCGACAGGGGAAACTATGGCTACACCTTC
TRBV5-6	TRBJ1-1	16	TRBD1	.	CASSLIQVTGHTEAFF	TGTGCCAGCAGCTTAATACAAGTGACAGGGCACACTGAAGCTTTCTTT
TRBV9	TRBJ2-7	13	.	.	CASSVEGVYEQYF	TGTGCCAGCAGCGTAGAGGGTGTCTACGAGCAGTACTTC
TRBV10-3	TRBJ1-2	14	.	.	CAIWGEGPPWGYTF	TGTGCCATCTGGGGGGAGGGGCCCCCGTGGGGCTACACCTTC
TRBV6-2/TRBV6-3	TRBJ2-5	14	.	.	CASSYTTAQETQYF	TGTGCCAGCAGTTATACGACCGCACAAGAGACCCAGTACTTC
TRBV12-1	TRBJ2-1	19	.	.	CASSPRWGAGGSSYNEQFF	TGTGCCAGCAGCCCCCGCTGGGGAGCGGGGGGATCCTCCTACAATGAGCAGTTCTTC
TRBV27	TRBJ1-4	14	.	.	CASSYRAPGEKLFF	TGTGCCAGCAGTTACAGGGCCCCGGGTGAAAAACTGTTTTTT
TRBV2	TRBJ1-5	16	TRBD1	.	CASSMGQLYSNQPQHF	TGTGCCAGCAGTATGGGACAGCTCTATAGCAATCAGCCCCAGCATTTT
TRBV11-2	TRBJ1-1	12	.	.	CASSLIDTEAFF	TGTGCCAGCAGCTTAATAGACACTGAAGCTTTCTTT
TRBV6-5	TRBJ2-7	13	.	.	CASRKDGASLQYF	TGTGCCAGCAGAAAGGACGGAGCGAGCTTGCAGTACTTC
TRBV12-3/TRBV12-4	TRBJ2-3	13	TRBD2	.	CASTPTGGDTQYF	TGTGCCAGCACCCCGACCGGGGGGGATACGCAGTATTTT
TRBV5-3	TRBJ2-5	17	TRBD2	.	CARSSGGRERLRETQYF	TGTGCCAGAAGCTCGGGAGGGAGGGAAAGGTTACGAGAGACCCAGTACTTC
TRBV12-5	TRBJ1-1	16	.	once	CASGRVYGSLNTEAFF	TGTGCTAGTGGACGAGTATACGGATCTTTGAACACTGAAGCTTTCTTT
TRBV27	TRBJ2-5	14	.	.	CASSERGLGETQYF	TGTGCCAGCAGTGAGAGGGGGTTGGGAGAGACCCAGTACTTC
TRBV5-6	TRBJ2-2	18	TRBD1	.	CASSSGTGDPTNTGELFF	TGTGCCAGCAGCTCAGGGACAGGAGACCCCACCAACACCGGGGAGCTGTTTTTT
TRBV10-3	TRBJ1-5	15	TRBD1	.	CAISETGAVGQPQHF	TGTGCCATCAGTGAGACAGGGGCGGTGGGCCAGCCCCAGCATTTT
TRBV24-1	TRBJ1-5	15	TRBD1	.	CATSDNDRGNQPQHF	TGTGCCACCAGTGACAATGACAGGGGTAATCAGCCCCAGCATTTT
TRBV6-5	TRBJ1-6	14	TRBD1	.	CASSRDRDNSPLHF	TGTGCCAGCAGCCGGGACAGGGATAATTCACCCCTCCACTTT
TRBV24-1	TRBJ1-2	14	TRBD1	.	CATSDSGTGFGYTF	TGTGCCACCAGTGATTCCGGGACAGGGTTTGGCTACACCTTC
TRBV7-5	TRBJ1-1	17	.	.	CARSFRQGAREGTEAFF	TGTGCCAGAAGCTTCCGACAGGGGGCGAGAGAGGGCACTGAAGCTTTCTTT
TRBV9	TRBJ2-3	15	.	.	CASSVGRVFTDTQYF	TGTGCCAGCAGCGTAGGCAGGGTCTTCACAGATACGCAGTATTTT
TRBV7-9	TRBJ1-1	14	.	few	CASSTRTAGTEAFF	TGTGCCAGCAGTACCAGGACAGCGGGGACTGAAGCTTTCTTT
TRBV10-3	TRBJ2-5	12	.	.	CAIGTEAATQYF	TGTGCCATCGGGACGGAGGCGGCGACCCAGTACTTC
TRBV6-2/TRBV6-3	TRBJ2-5	13	.	.	CASSYSSRETQYF	TGTGCCAGCAGTTACTCGAGTCGAGAGACCCAGTACTTC